This T cell receptor (beta chain) was profiled in a study of T cell changes during pregnancy in multiple sclerosis (dated by TCRdb to the late 2010s). With respect to the entire study: In women with multiple sclerosis, the researchers looked at how the T cell repertoire shifted as pregnancy progressed.

The method was the immunoSEQ multiplex PCR assay. TCRdb provides this immuneACCESS table in a form limited to in-frame rearrangements. Some clones are lacking; in checked studies, under half of them reflect an unresolved V gene, and why the rest are absent is not known. The sample profile shows about 64,000 clones; around 97% of them were found once. Roughly 2.4% of the sample is in the top ten clones. About this clone: The antigen this receptor binds is unknown. The record has no base qualities; no much larger clone is one base away.

Sequences MGHDK (CDR1) and SYGVNS (CDR2) are obtained from the germline V gene. Trimming at the junction amounts to 1 base on V and 0 bases on J, and the germline ends lie 13 bases apart. The CDR3 sequence holds 17 residues, the cysteine and phenylalanine included. The retained sequence is limited to the CDR3, 51 bases, with the frame set at the first base. The chain joins TRBV25-1 to TRBJ1-5, with the D gene call left open. The sequencing used CD8+ T cells from peripheral blood mononuclear cells, collected after pregnancy. The sequence was collected from a female donor with multiple sclerosis, enrolled in a pregnancy study. The CDR3 reads as follows: CASSEWAGLVSNQPQHF. The DNA sequence is given as TGTGCCAGCAGTGAATGGGCAGGATTAGTTAGCAATCAGCCCCAGCATTTT.